The 20 T cell receptor beta chains listed next were all sequenced from one sample in a study (dated by TCRdb to 2014 to 2015). Library prep was done by 5' RACE. For sequencing, an Illumina MiSeq was employed. Using fastp trimming at Q25 and MiXCR clonotype assembly, TCRdb reanalyzed the public sequencing data and kept in-frame beta chains. Rows merge per CDR3 protein into single entries with the most common DNA and genes. A total of some 37,000 distinct CDR3 sequences appear in this sample, under 20% of them only once. About 3% of the sample is in the top ten clones. The material sequenced was naive CD4+ T cells sorted from a lymph node. The sample's cell subset or site label, decoded: naive CD4+ T cells, CD4+CD45RA+CD25-. All receptors come from a female donor with breast cancer.

This clonotype was found a few times. The chain recombines TRBV7-2 with TRBJ2-1; TRBD2 matches at 14 bases. Germline values: CDR1 SGHTA, CDR2 FQGNSA. Unmatched junction bases numbered 2, after V lost 0 bases and J lost 7 bases. The CDR3 totals 16 residues. Here the CDR3 DNA reads TGTGCCAGCAGCTTAGCCGGGACTAGCGGGAGTAATGAGCAGTTCTTC. Encoded protein: CASSLAGTSGSNEQFF.

This clonotype was seen only a few times. The V and J genes are TRBV5-1 and TRBJ2-7, with D maybe TRBD2 (5 bases). Germline V CDR1 and CDR2: SGHRS, YFSETQ. V lost 4 bases to trimming and J lost 4 bases, with 12 bases between them. The CDR3 contains 13 residues. The CDR3 spells CASSTAGSYEQYF. The CDR3 nucleotides read TGCGCCAGCAGCACCGCGGGCTCGTACGAGCAGTACTTC.

This clonotype was observed many times. A junction end diverges from the germline sequence, so it may reflect a read error. J is TRBJ2-5 and V is TRBV7-7; no firm D call. Germline V gene sequence: CDR1 SSHAT, CDR2 FNYEAQ (reference sequence). This CDR3 contains 14 residues. The CDR3 protein is CASSLSKQDETQYF. CDR3 nucleotides: TGTGCTAGCAGCTTATCCAAACAAGATGAGACCCAGTACTTC.

This clonotype has more than one count but fewer than ten. The chain joins TRBV20-1 to TRBJ1-4, with a weak D call TRBD1 (6 bases). CDR3 length equals 15 residues. V shed 5 bases and J shed 2 bases, with 15 bases lying between them. CDR1 DFQATT and CDR2 SNEGSKA come from the germline V gene (reference sequence). CDR3 nucleotides: TGCAGTGCTGGGGGCGGGGTGACGACTAATGAAAAACTGTTTTTT. Its protein product is CSAGGGVTTNEKLFF.

This clonotype was seen repeatedly, ten times or more. The V call is TRBV4-1, the J call TRBJ2-1; D call uncertain. Germline CDR1 reads MGHRA; CDR2 reads YSYEKL. V was cut by 6 bases and J by 8 bases, with 14 bases left in between. The CDR3 has 13 amino acids. The CDR3 loop is CASSSARAYEQFF. The CDR3 bases are TGCGCCAGCAGTTCGGCCCGGGCCTATGAGCAGTTCTTC.

This clonotype was seen only a few times. This CDR3 is CASSLRAYQDEQYF. DNA of the CDR3: TGCGCCAGCAGCTTGAGGGCCTACCAGGACGAGCAGTACTTC. This rearrangement joins TRBV5-1 to TRBJ2-7; D is ambiguous. Trimming cost V 1 base and J 5 bases, with 13 bases left between them. Germline V gene sequence: CDR1 SGHRS, CDR2 YFSETQ. This CDR3 comprises 14 residues.

The V and J genes are TRBV7-9 and TRBJ1-1; D may be TRBD1 (6 bases). V was cut by 6 bases and J by 4 bases, with 21 bases left in between. Germline assignment: CDR1 SEHNR and CDR2 FQNEAQ (reference sequence). The CDR3 has 16 amino acids. As DNA, the CDR3 is TGTGCCAGCAGGGAAGGGGTCCGGACAGCGAGCACTGAAGCTTTCTTT. Translated: CASREGVRTASTEAFF.

A few counts support this clonotype. This sequence joins TRBV28 and TRBJ2-4; D is unresolved. Germline V CDR1 and CDR2: MDHEN, SYDVKM. This CDR3 spans 14 amino acids. V was pared by 5 bases and J by 0 bases, with 8 bases between. This chain's CDR3 is CASSQALAKNIQYF. The CDR3 coding sequence is TGTGCCAGCAGTCAAGCCCTAGCCAAAAACATTCAGTACTTC.

The chain carries TRBV2 and TRBJ1-5, with 7 positions matching TRBD1. The CDR3 runs to 14 residues. Germline loops: CDR1 SNHLY, CDR2 FYNNEI. J lost 5 bases, V lost 6 bases, and 7 bases had no gene match. The CDR3 sequence: CASSPPDRYQPQHF. Here the CDR3 DNA reads TGTGCCAGCAGCCCTCCGGACAGGTATCAGCCCCAGCATTTT.

The rearrangement links TRBV19 to TRBJ1-2; D is unclear. V was cut by 3 bases and J by 5 bases, with 16 bases left in between. The CDR3 has 15 residues. CDR1 is LNHDA, CDR2 SQIVND, per germline (reference sequence). CDR3 region: CASSIFQEIGYGYTF. The CDR3 bases are TGTGCCAGTAGTATCTTTCAGGAGATTGGGTATGGCTACACCTTC.

This clonotype was detected only a few times. The chain couples TRBV9 to TRBJ2-2; D is undetermined. Trimming removed 5 bases at V and 1 base at J, with 6 bases between. CDR3 length equals 13 residues. Germline assignment: CDR1 SGDLS and CDR2 YYNGEE. DNA of the CDR3: TGTGCCAGCAGATTAGAGAACACCGGGGAGCTGTTTTTT. Translated: CASRLENTGELFF.

This clonotype was recorded a few times. The V and J genes are TRBV5-1 and TRBJ2-3; 12 nucleotides match TRBD2. V dropped 5 bases and J dropped 3; count of bases not matched to a gene: 4. Germline CDR1 and CDR2: SGHRS and YFSETQ. The CDR3 has 15 amino acids. The CDR3 sequence: CASRFGTSGTDTQYF. DNA of the CDR3: TGCGCCAGCAGATTCGGGACTAGCGGGACAGATACGCAGTATTTT.

This clonotype was counted only a few times. CDR3 DNA: TGTGCCAGCAGCCAAGAAGGAGATCAGCCCCAGCATTTT. Residues: CASSQEGDQPQHF. The chain has TRBV4-2 and TRBJ1-5, with D hard to call. The CDR3 sequence is 13 residues long. The V end lost 0 bases, the J end lost 5 bases, and 5 bases lay between the germline ends. Germline V gene sequence: CDR1 LGHNA, CDR2 YNFKEQ.

The chain links TRBV4-3 to TRBJ2-1, with D perhaps being TRBD1 or TRBD2 (5 bases each). The V end lost 4 bases, the J end lost 9 bases, and 16 bases lay between the germline ends. Germline CDR1 LGHNA, CDR2 YSLEER. This CDR3 has 14 amino acids. The chain's CDR3 is CASSLSWDGPEQFF. The CDR3, as DNA: TGCGCCAGCAGCCTTTCTTGGGACGGGCCTGAGCAGTTCTTC.

The sample holds a few counts of this clonotype. The chain combines TRBV9 with TRBJ2-4; 9 bases map to TRBD2. The germline V gene has CDR1 SGDLS and CDR2 YYNGEE. CDR3 size: 18 residues. Trimming removed 0 bases from V and 0 bases from J; junction bases left unmatched: 7. The CDR3 DNA reads TGTGCCAGCAGCGTAGCGGCTAGCGGGGACCTAGCCAAAAACATTCAGTACTTC. Amino acids: CASSVAASGDLAKNIQYF.

Points on this clonotype: A clone one base away is much larger, so this may be a read error. Here the CDR3 omits its conserved ending phenylalanine or tryptophan, so a read error is the likely source. J is TRBJ2-3 and V is TRBV29-1; 7 nucleotides line up with TRBD2. Looked up from germline, CDR1 is SQVTM and CDR2 is ANQGSEA. This CDR3 is 15 amino acids long. J was trimmed by 4 bases and V by 5 bases; bases with no gene match: 12. The DNA for the CDR3 is TGCAGCGTTCGCGACTCTGCGGGAGTAGCAGATACGCAGTATTCT. Protein product: CSVRDSAGVADTQYS.

This clonotype has just a few counts. The rearrangement links TRBV6-5 to TRBJ1-3; TRBD1 agrees at 9 bases. V shed 6 bases, J shed 1 base, and the junction held 4 bases outside the gene matches. The CDR3 has 15 amino acids. Germline-derived CDR1 and CDR2 are MNHEY and SVGAGI. The CDR3: CASRRDRESGNTIYF. The CDR3 DNA is TGTGCCAGCAGGCGGGACAGGGAATCTGGAAACACCATATATTTT.

Sample share makes this clonotype medium-sized. The chain has TRBV5-1 and TRBJ2-1, with 8 positions matching TRBD2. This CDR3 has 15 residues. J gave up 8 bases and V 4 bases, and 11 bases lay outside the gene matches. Per the germline V gene, CDR1 is SGHRS and CDR2 is YFSETQ. As DNA, the CDR3 is TGCGCCAGCAGCGCCCGGGGGGCACTAGCGGATGAGCAGTTCTTC. Its translation is CASSARGALADEQFF. Drawing the rest from reference TRBV5-1 and TRBJ2-1, the complete variable domain is KAGVTQTPRYLIKTRGQQVTLSCSPISGHRSVSWYQQTPGQGLQFLFEYFSETQRNKGNFPGRFSGRQFSNSRSEMNVSTLELGDSALYLCASSARGALADEQFFGPGTRLTVL.

This clonotype has only a few counts. The V gene is TRBV5-1, the J gene TRBJ2-7; 11 bases agree with TRBD1. V lost 4 bases, J lost 5 bases, and 5 bases stayed unmatched. Germline V gene data show CDR1 as SGHRS and CDR2 as YFSETQ. The CDR3 contains 14 residues. CDR3 sequence reads: CASSPGQGADEQYF. CDR3 DNA sequence: TGCGCCAGCAGCCCCGGACAGGGGGCCGACGAGCAGTACTTC.

The chain recombines TRBV6-2 or TRBV6-3 with TRBJ2-1; maybe TRBD2 (5 bases). This CDR3 comprises 17 residues. Germline V gene lookup returns CDR1 MNHEY and CDR2 SVGEGT. The V and J ends lost 7 bases and 0 bases respectively, with 19 bases between them. CDR3 amino acids: CASTSPNVGSSYNEQFF. CDR3 bases: TGTGCCAGCACTAGTCCGAATGTAGGGAGCTCCTACAATGAGCAGTTCTTC.